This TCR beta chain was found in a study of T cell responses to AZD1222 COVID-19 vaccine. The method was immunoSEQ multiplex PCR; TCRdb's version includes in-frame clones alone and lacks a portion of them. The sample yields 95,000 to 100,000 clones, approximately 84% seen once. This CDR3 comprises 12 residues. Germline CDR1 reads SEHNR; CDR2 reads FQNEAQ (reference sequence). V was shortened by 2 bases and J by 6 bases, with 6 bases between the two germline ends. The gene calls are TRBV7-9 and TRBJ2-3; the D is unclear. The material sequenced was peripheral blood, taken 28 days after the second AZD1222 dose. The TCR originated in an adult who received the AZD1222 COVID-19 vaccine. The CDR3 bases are TGTGCCAGCAGCTTAAGTGGGGATACGCAGTATTTT. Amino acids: CASSLSGDTQYF.